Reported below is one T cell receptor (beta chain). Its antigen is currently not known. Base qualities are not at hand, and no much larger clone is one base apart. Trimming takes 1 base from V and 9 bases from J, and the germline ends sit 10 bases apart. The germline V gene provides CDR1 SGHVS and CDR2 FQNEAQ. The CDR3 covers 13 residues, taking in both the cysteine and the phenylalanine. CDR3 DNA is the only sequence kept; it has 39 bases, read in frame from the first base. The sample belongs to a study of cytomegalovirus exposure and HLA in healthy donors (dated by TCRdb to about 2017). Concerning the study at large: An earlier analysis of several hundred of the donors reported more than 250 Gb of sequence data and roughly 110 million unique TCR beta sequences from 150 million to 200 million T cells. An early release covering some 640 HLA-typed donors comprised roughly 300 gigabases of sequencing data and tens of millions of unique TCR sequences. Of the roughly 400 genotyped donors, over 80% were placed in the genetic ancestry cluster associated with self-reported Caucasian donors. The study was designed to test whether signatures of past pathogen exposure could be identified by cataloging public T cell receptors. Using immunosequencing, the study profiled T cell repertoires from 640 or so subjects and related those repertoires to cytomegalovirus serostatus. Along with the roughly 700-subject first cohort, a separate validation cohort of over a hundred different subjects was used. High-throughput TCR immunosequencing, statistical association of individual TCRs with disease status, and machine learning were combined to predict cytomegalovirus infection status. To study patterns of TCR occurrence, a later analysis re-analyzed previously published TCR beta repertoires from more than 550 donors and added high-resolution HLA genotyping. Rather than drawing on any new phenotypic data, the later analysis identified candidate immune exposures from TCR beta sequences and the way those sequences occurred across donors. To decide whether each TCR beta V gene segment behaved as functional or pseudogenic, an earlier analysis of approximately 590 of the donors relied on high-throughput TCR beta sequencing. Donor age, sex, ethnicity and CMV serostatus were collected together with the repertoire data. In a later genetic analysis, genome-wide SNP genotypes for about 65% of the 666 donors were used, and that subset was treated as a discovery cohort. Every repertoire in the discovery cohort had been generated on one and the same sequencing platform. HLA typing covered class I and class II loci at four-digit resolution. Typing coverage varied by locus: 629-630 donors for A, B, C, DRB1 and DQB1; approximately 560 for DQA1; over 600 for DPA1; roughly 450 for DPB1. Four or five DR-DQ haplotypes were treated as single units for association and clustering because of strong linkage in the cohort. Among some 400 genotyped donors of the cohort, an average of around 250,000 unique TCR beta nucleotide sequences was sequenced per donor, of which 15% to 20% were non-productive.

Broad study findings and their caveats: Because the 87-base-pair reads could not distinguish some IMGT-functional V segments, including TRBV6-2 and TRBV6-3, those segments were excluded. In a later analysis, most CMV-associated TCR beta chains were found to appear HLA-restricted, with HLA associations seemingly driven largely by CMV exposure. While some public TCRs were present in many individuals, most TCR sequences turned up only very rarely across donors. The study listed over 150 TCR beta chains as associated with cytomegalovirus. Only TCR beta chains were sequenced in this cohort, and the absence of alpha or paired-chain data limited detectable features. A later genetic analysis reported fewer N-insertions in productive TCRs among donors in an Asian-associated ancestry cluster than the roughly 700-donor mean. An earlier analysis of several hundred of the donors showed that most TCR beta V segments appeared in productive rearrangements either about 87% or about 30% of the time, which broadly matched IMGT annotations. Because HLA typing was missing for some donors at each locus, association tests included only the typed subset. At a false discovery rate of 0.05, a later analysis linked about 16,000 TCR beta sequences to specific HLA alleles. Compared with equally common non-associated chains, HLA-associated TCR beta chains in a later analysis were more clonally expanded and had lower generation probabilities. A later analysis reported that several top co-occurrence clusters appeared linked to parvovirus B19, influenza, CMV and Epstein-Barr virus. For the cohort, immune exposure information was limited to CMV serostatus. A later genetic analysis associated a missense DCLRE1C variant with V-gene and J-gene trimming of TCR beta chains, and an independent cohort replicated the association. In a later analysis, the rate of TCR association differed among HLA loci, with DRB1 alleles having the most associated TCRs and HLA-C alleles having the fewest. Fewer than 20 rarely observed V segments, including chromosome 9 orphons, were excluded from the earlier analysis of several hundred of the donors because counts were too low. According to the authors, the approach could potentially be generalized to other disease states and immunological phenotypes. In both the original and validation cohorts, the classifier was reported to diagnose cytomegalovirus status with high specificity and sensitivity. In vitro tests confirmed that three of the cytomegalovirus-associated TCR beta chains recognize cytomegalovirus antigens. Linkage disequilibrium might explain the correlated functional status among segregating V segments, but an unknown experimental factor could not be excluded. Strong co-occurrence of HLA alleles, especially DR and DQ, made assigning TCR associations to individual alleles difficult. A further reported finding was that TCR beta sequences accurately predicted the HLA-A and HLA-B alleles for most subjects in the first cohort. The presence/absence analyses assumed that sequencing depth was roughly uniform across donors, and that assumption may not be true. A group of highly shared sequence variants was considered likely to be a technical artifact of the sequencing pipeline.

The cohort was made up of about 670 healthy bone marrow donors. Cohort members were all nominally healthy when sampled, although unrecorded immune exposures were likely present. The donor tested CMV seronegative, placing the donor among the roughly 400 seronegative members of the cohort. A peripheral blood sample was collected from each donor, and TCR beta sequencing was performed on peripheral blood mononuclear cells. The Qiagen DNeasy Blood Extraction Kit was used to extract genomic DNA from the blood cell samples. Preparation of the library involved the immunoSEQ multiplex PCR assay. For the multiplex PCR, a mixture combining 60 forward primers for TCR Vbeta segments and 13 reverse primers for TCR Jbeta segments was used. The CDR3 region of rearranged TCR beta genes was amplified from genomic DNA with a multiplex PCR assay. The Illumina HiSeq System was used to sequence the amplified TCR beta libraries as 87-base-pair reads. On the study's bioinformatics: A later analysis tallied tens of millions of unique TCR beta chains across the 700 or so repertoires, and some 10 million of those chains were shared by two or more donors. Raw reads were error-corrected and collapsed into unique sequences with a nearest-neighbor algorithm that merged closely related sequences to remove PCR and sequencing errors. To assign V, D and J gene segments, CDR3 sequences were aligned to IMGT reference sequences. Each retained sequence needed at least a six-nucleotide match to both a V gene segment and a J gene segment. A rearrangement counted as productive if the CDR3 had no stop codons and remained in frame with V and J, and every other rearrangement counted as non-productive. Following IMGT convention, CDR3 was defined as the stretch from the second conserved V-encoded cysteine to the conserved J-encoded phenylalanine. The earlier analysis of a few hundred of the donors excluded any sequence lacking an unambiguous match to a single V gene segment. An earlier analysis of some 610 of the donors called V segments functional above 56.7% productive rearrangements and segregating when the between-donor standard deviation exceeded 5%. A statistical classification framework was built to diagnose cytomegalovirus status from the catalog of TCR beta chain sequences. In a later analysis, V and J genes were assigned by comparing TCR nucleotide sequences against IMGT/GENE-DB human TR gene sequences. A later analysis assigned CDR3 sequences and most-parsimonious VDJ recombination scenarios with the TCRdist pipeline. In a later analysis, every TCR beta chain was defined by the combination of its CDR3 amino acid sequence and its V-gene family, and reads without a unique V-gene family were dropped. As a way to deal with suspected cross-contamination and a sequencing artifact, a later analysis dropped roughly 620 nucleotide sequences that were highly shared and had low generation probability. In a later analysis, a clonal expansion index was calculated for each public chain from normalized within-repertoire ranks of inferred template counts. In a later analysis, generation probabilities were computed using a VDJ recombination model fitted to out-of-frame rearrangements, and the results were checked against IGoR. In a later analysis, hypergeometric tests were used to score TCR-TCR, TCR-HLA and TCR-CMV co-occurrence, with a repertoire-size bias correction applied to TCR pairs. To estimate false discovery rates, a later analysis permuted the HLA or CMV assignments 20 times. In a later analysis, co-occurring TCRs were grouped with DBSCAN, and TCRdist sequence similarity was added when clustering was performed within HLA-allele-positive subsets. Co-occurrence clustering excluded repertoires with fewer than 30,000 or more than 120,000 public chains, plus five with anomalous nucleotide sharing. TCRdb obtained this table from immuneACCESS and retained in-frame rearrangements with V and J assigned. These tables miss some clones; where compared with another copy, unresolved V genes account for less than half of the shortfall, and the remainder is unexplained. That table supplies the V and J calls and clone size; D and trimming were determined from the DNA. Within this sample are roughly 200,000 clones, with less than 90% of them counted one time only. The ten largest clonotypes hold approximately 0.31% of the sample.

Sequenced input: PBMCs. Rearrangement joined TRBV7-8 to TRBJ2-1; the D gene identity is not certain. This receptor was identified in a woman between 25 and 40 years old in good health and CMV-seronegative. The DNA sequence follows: TGTGCCAGCAGCTTAGTTGGGCGTGGTGAGCAGTTCTTC. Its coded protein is CASSLVGRGEQFF. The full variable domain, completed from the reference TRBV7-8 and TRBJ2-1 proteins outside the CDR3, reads GAGVSQSPRYKVAKRGQDVALRCDPISGHVSLFWYQQALGQGPEFLTYFQNEAQLDKSGLPSDRFFAERPEGSVSTLKIQRTQQEDSAVYLCASSLVGRGEQFFGPGTRLTVL.